A selection of T cell receptor beta chains follows, all from one sample in a study of T cell responses to AZD1222 COVID-19 vaccine. The table came from immunoSEQ multiplex PCR; TCRdb's copy has only in-frame clones and leaves some out. The repertoire holds fewer than 300,000 clones, with approximately 93% as singletons. The input for sequencing was peripheral blood, taken on day 0 of AZD1222 vaccination. Source of these receptors: an adult in good health. CDR3s include the opening cysteine and the closing phenylalanine or tryptophan. Each record gives: CDR3 length, J gene, clone size, D gene, V gene, CDR3 DNA, CDR3 protein. The D gene is left open where the match is weak. Where a row states a size, it is once, few, many or the class of an expanded clone; other rows omit it.

len: 13; j_gene: TRBJ1-2; abundance: .; d_gene: TRBD1; v_gene: TRBV5-4; CDR3nt: TGTGCCAGCAGCTCGACAGGGATCTATGGCTACACCTTC; CDR3aa: CASSSTGIYGYTF
len: 13; j_gene: TRBJ2-7; abundance: .; d_gene: TRBD1; v_gene: TRBV19; CDR3nt: TGTGCCAGTAGTACCCGGGACAGGGTCGAGCAGTACTTC; CDR3aa: CASSTRDRVEQYF
len: 13; j_gene: TRBJ2-3; abundance: .; d_gene: .; v_gene: TRBV10-3; CDR3nt: TGTGCCACCGAGACAGAGGGAGCGGATACGCAGTATTTT; CDR3aa: CATETEGADTQYF
len: 15; j_gene: TRBJ1-5; abundance: once; d_gene: TRBD1; v_gene: TRBV7-8; CDR3nt: TGTGCCAGCAGCTTAGTAGGGGGCGGGAATCAGCCCCAGCATTTT; CDR3aa: CASSLVGGGNQPQHF
len: 14; j_gene: TRBJ2-5; abundance: .; d_gene: .; v_gene: TRBV2; CDR3nt: TGTGCCAGCAGTCGATCGGGACAAAAAGAGACCCAGTACTTC; CDR3aa: CASSRSGQKETQYF
len: 12; j_gene: TRBJ1-1; abundance: .; d_gene: .; v_gene: TRBV5-4; CDR3nt: TGTGCCAGCAGCTTGTACGGGGGGCGGGCTTTCTTT; CDR3aa: CASSLYGGRAFF
len: 11; j_gene: TRBJ2-7; abundance: .; d_gene: .; v_gene: TRBV5-4; CDR3nt: TGTGCCAGCAGCGCCCGGGGCGAGCAGTACTTC; CDR3aa: CASSARGEQYF
len: 15; j_gene: TRBJ1-5; abundance: .; d_gene: .; v_gene: TRBV6-1; CDR3nt: TGTGCCAGCAGTGAAGCGTATGGGAGGGCCCAGCCCCAGCATTTT; CDR3aa: CASSEAYGRAQPQHF
len: 10; j_gene: TRBJ2-1; abundance: .; d_gene: .; v_gene: TRBV3-1/TRBV3-2; CDR3nt: TGTGCCAGCAGCCAAAGGGAGCTAGTCTTC; CDR3aa: CASSQRELVF
len: 14; j_gene: TRBJ2-5; abundance: .; d_gene: TRBD2; v_gene: TRBV12-5; CDR3nt: TGTGCTAGTGGCCGCGGGGGGACCCAAGAGACCCAGTACTTC; CDR3aa: CASGRGGTQETQYF
len: 14; j_gene: TRBJ2-2; abundance: .; d_gene: TRBD2; v_gene: TRBV10-3; CDR3nt: TGTGCCATCACAGCGACTAGCGGCACCGGGGAGCTGTTTTTT; CDR3aa: CAITATSGTGELFF